The 26 T cell receptor beta chains reported below all come from one sample, sequenced in a study of Ad26.COV2.S vaccination and SARS-CoV-2 variants. Sequenced by immunoSEQ multiplex PCR; TCRdb stores in-frame clones only, minus some. Of some 500,000 clones listed, roughly 89% are singletons. Treatment here: 15 to 20 received Ad26.COV2.S at low or high dose, single or two shots; roughly 5 received placebo; per-sample allocation not given. Specimen acquisition occurred on day 63 following the initial vaccine or placebo injection. The starting material was peripheral blood, obtained in a trial of Ad26.COV2.S vaccine versus placebo. Every receptor here comes from a person between 18 and 60 years old who received the Ad26.COV2.S COVID-19 vaccine or a placebo.

This rearrangement joins TRBV9 to TRBJ1-1, with TRBD1 identical over 8 bases. This CDR3 has 17 amino acids. The V gene end was trimmed by 0 bases and the J gene end by 0 bases; junction bases not matched to a gene: 7. The germline V gene encodes CDR1 SGDLS and CDR2 YYNGEE. The CDR3 sequence: CASSVDSGQGLNTEAFF. The DNA of the CDR3 is TGTGCCAGCAGCGTAGATTCTGGACAGGGACTGAACACTGAAGCTTTCTTT.

The chain carries TRBV19 and TRBJ2-7, with 9 bases matching TRBD1. Per germline, CDR1 LNHDA and CDR2 SQIVND (reference sequence). Germline trimming cut 5 bases from V and 5 bases from J; bases unmatched to any gene: 7. The CDR3 covers 14 residues. The DNA of the CDR3 is TGTGCCAGTAGTGTTCGGGACAGGGATGACGAGCAGTACTTC. Translation gives CASSVRDRDDEQYF.

The V call is TRBV7-2, the J call TRBJ2-5; 11 bases are shared with TRBD2. The CDR3 is 18 amino acids. The V gene's germline CDR1 is SGHTA and CDR2 FQGNSA. The V and J ends lost 1 base and 1 base, in that order; junction bases with no gene match: 8. The CDR3 region is CASSLGLTSGSLQETQYF. The CDR3 bases are TGTGCCAGCAGCTTAGGTTTAACTAGCGGGAGCCTCCAAGAGACCCAGTACTTC.

V usage is TRBV5-1 and J usage is TRBJ2-6; D gene unclear. Trimming took off 4 bases at V and 1 base at J, with 6 bases between the two ends. Looked up from germline, CDR1 is SGHRS and CDR2 is YFSETQ. The CDR3 runs 14 residues. The CDR3 here is CASSIRSGANVLTF. Here the CDR3 DNA reads TGCGCCAGCAGCATACGATCTGGGGCCAACGTCCTGACTTTC.

The genes are TRBV11-2 and TRBJ2-7; TRBD1 matches 9 bases. Per the germline V gene, CDR1 is SGHAT and CDR2 is FQNNGV. Trimming cost V 4 bases and J 5 bases; bases outside gene matches: 12. The CDR3 loop spans 16 amino acids. As DNA, the CDR3 is TGTGCCAGCAGCTCCGAACCCCACCGGGACAGGGACGAGCAGTACTTC. This codes for CASSSEPHRDRDEQYF.

This sequence joins TRBV5-1 and TRBJ1-6, with no clear D. The ends were cut back, 5 bases at V and 9 bases at J, with 21 bases in the middle. The CDR3 spans 16 residues. Germline CDR1 reads SGHRS; CDR2 reads YFSETQ. This CDR3 reads CASSVRPVQSVSPLHF. The CDR3 DNA reads as TGCGCCAGCAGTGTAAGACCCGTTCAATCGGTTTCACCCCTCCACTTT.

This clone has just a few counts. The J gene is TRBJ2-3, the V gene TRBV28; 7 nucleotides match TRBD1. The trim removed 2 bases at V and 1 base at J, leaving 3 bases unmatched. The CDR3 is 15 amino acids. CDR1 is MDHEN, CDR2 SYDVKM, per germline. CDR3: CASSLPTGGTDTQYF. CDR3 DNA: TGTGCCAGCAGTTTACCCACAGGGGGCACAGATACGCAGTATTTT. Combining the CDR3 with reference TRBV28 and TRBJ2-3 gives the whole variable domain DVKVTQSSRYLVKRTGEKVFLECVQDMDHENMFWYRQDPGLGLRLIYFSYDVKMKEKGDIPEGYSVSREKKERFSLILESASTNQTSMYLCASSLPTGGTDTQYFGPGTRLTVL.

As DNA, the CDR3 is TGTGCCAGCAGCGTAGGAGGGACTACTAATTCACCCCTCCACTTT. Translation: CASSVGGTTNSPLHF. The chain links TRBV9 to TRBJ1-6; perhaps TRBD1 as D (5 bases). The CDR3 consists of 15 residues. The germline gives CDR1 SGDLS, CDR2 YYNGEE. The V gene lost 0 bases and the J gene lost 6 bases, with 10 bases spanning the gap.

The genes are TRBV19 and TRBJ1-6; D may be TRBD1 (6 bases). Germline CDR1 is LNHDA and CDR2 is SQIVND (reference sequence). This CDR3 has 14 residues. Trimming took 7 bases from V and 4 from J, leaving 11 bases between them. In nucleotides, the CDR3 is TGTGCCAGTAAAACTGGACAGTATAATTCACCCCTCCACTTT. Residues: CASKTGQYNSPLHF.

This chain joins TRBV4-3 and TRBJ1-2; no clear D gene. CDR3 length: 15 amino acids. CDR1 is LGHNA, CDR2 YSLEER, per germline. V was shortened by 0 bases and J by 4 bases, with 12 bases between the two germline ends. The CDR3 nucleotides are TGCGCCAGCAGCCAAGACCCCGGACGGGGCTATGGCTACACCTTC. It specifies CASSQDPGRGYGYTF.

This clone was picked up one time. The chain combines TRBV7-9 with TRBJ1-1; D uncertain. Germline V gene lookup returns CDR1 SEHNR and CDR2 FQNEAQ (reference sequence). This CDR3 is built from 13 residues. The V end lost 2 bases, the J end lost 3 bases, and 7 bases lay between the germline ends. In DNA, the CDR3 is TGTGCCAGCAGCTTAAACACCCACACTGAAGCTTTCTTT. Its translation is CASSLNTHTEAFF.

J is TRBJ2-3 and V is TRBV5-5; TRBD1 agrees at 8 bases. The germline gives CDR1 SGHKS, CDR2 YYEKEE (reference sequence). This CDR3 contains 16 residues. V dropped 0 bases and J dropped 3; count of bases not matched to a gene: 6. Here the CDR3 DNA reads TGTGCCAGCAGCTTGGACAGGGGGATTAGAACAGATACGCAGTATTTT. Amino acid sequence: CASSLDRGIRTDTQYF.

The rearrangement links TRBV5-4 to TRBJ2-2; tentatively, D is TRBD2 (6 bases). Per germline, CDR1 SGHNT and CDR2 YYREEE (reference sequence). The CDR3 covers 16 residues. Trimming took off 4 bases at V and 6 bases at J, with 19 bases between the two ends. CDR3 DNA sequence: TGTGCCAGCAGCGGAGGGTCGTTGACTGGACCCGGGGAGCTGTTTTTT. Translating it yields CASSGGSLTGPGELFF.

J is TRBJ1-6 and V is TRBV2; D call uncertain. The germline V gene encodes CDR1 SNHLY and CDR2 FYNNEI. Trimming took 4 bases from V and 8 from J, leaving 9 bases between them. The CDR3 sequence is 13 residues long. CDR3 residues: CASSAERDSPLHF. CDR3 in DNA: TGTGCCAGCAGTGCGGAGAGGGATTCACCCCTCCACTTT.

The V and J genes are TRBV2 and TRBJ1-2; TRBD1 matches 9 bases. The J segment lost 3 bases and the V segment lost 5 bases, leaving 4 bases of the junction unmatched. The germline V gene encodes CDR1 SNHLY and CDR2 FYNNEI. The CDR3 contains 14 residues. The CDR3 loop is CASSRDRVDYGYTF. CDR3 DNA sequence: TGTGCCAGCAGTCGGGACAGGGTTGACTATGGCTACACCTTC.

This clone was seen only a few times. The V gene is TRBV7-9, the J gene TRBJ1-1; the D gene is possibly TRBD1 (6 bases). Looked up from germline, CDR1 is SEHNR and CDR2 is FQNEAQ (reference sequence). Deletions cut 4 bases from V and 5 bases from J, with 11 bases between. The length of the CDR3 is 13 residues. The CDR3 loop is CASSYREGTEAFF. Written as DNA, the CDR3 is TGTGCCAGCAGCTACAGGGAAGGAACTGAAGCTTTCTTT.

The CDR3 DNA follows: TGTGCCAGCAGCTTGGTCGGACAGGGGTTAGATACGCAGTATTTT. It encodes CASSLVGQGLDTQYF. The J gene is TRBJ2-3, the V gene TRBV5-8; 9 nucleotides agree with TRBD1. The CDR3 length is 15 residues. V lost 0 bases, J lost 5 bases, and 4 bases stayed unmatched. Germline-derived CDR1 and CDR2 are SGHTS and YDEGEE.

The chain employs TRBV5-6 and TRBJ2-7; the D gene is possibly TRBD1 (6 bases). V was trimmed by 3 bases and J by 3 bases, leaving 13 bases between them. There are 14 residues in the CDR3. From germline, CDR1 is SGHDT and CDR2 YYEEEE. The CDR3 sequence: CASSSPGHNYEQYF. The CDR3 DNA follows: TGTGCCAGCAGCTCACCGGGACACAACTACGAGCAGTACTTC.

This chain links TRBV12-5 with TRBJ2-5; D not certain. V was pared by 5 bases and J by 7 bases, with 26 bases between. CDR3 length equals 17 residues. The germline CDR1 and CDR2 sequences are LGHNT and FRNRAP. The CDR3 is CASGPGDGTAVLGTQYF. DNA of the CDR3: TGTGCTAGTGGTCCCGGAGATGGAACAGCCGTCCTCGGGACCCAGTACTTC.

This chain uses TRBV6-4 with TRBJ2-3, with TRBD2 identical over 8 bases. The CDR3 has 15 amino acids. From germline, CDR1 is MRHNA and CDR2 SNTAGT. Germline trimming cut 10 bases from V and 0 bases from J; bases unmatched to any gene: 9. The CDR3 region has the DNA TGTGCCACCTCTCTGACTAGCGAGAGCACAGATACGCAGTATTTT. It encodes CATSLTSESTDTQYF.

The CDR3 DNA reads as TGTGCCAGCAGTTTCCGGGCGGCGTATGGCTACACCTTC. Residues: CASSFRAAYGYTF. The chain uses TRBV6-5 and TRBJ1-2; no reliable D call. Germline CDR1 is MNHEY and CDR2 is SVGAGI. The CDR3 loop spans 13 amino acids. V was trimmed by 4 bases and J by 5 bases, leaving 11 bases between them.

The chain recombines TRBV5-6 with TRBJ1-3; TRBD1 matches at 8 bases. The ends lost 4 bases at V and 4 bases at J; junction bases unmatched: 4. The CDR3 extends over 14 amino acids. Germline V gene lookup returns CDR1 SGHDT and CDR2 YYEEEE. CDR3 in amino acids: CASSQDRVGNTIYF. The CDR3 DNA reads as TGTGCCAGCAGCCAGGACAGGGTCGGAAACACCATATATTTT.

The genes are TRBV9 and TRBJ1-2; 9 bases align to TRBD1. V gave up 3 bases and J gave up 8 bases; unmatched junction bases: 2. The CDR3 extends over 12 amino acids. The germline V gene encodes CDR1 SGDLS and CDR2 YYNGEE. CDR3 sequence reads: CASSGTGEGYTF. CDR3 DNA: TGTGCCAGCAGCGGGACAGGGGAAGGCTACACCTTC.

To note about this clone: The same CDR3 can be traced to other DNA sequences in this sample. The chain carries TRBV5-1 and TRBJ2-5; 8 bases agree with TRBD2. Trimming cost V 0 bases and J 3 bases; bases outside gene matches: 1. CDR1 SGHRS and CDR2 YFSETQ come from the germline V gene. The CDR3 spans 14 residues. The CDR3 loop reads CASSLAGGEETQYF. The CDR3 coding sequence is TGCGCCAGCAGCTTGGCCGGGGGGGAAGAGACCCAGTACTTC.

This clone turned up a few times. This chain links TRBV5-6 with TRBJ1-3; D call uncertain. The germline V gene has CDR1 SGHDT and CDR2 YYEEEE. CDR3 length equals 14 residues. V was clipped by 0 bases and J by 3 bases, with 7 bases between them. CDR3 DNA: TGTGCCAGCAGCTTGGGGATGCTTGGAAACACCATATATTTT. This codes for CASSLGMLGNTIYF.

A note on this clone: One end of the junction fails to match germline, which may point to a read error. The chain combines TRBV30 with TRBJ2-7; D not resolved. The germline V gene has CDR1 GTSNPN and CDR2 SVGIG (reference sequence). This CDR3 is 10 amino acids long. The chain's CDR3 is CASGRQAEVF. CDR3 DNA sequence: TGTGCCTCCGGGCGGCAGGCGGAAGTCTTC.